These 2 T cell receptor beta chains came from one sample sequenced in a study of blood T cell repertoires in COVID-19. Sequencing was performed with immunoSEQ multiplex PCR; in TCRdb, only in-frame clones are kept and a portion is missing. The sample has a few hundred thousand clones, more than 70% seen once; the top ten hold 9.5% to 15%. Input material: peripheral blood. The receptors were gathered from a human donor in a cohort sampled during active COVID-19.

Here the CDR3 reads CASRPPWADEQFF. The CDR3, as DNA: TGTGCCAGCAGGCCACCCTGGGCCGATGAGCAGTTCTTC. The chain combines TRBV2 with TRBJ2-1, with no clear D. Per the germline V gene, CDR1 is SNHLY and CDR2 is FYNNEI. This CDR3 comprises 13 residues. Between the trimmed V and J ends, which lost 6 bases and 8 bases, there was a span of 14 bases.

The chain couples TRBV7-2 to TRBJ2-5; a weak D match, TRBD2 (6 bases). Germline loops: CDR1 SGHTA, CDR2 FQGNSA. The V gene lost 8 bases and the J gene lost 5 bases, with 15 bases spanning the gap. The length of the CDR3 is 13 residues. CDR3 bases: TGTGCCAGCTGTGGCGGGATACGGGAGACCCAGTACTTC. Translation: CASCGGIRETQYF.